Listed below are T cell receptor beta chains from one sample, sequenced in a study of blood T cell repertoires in COVID-19. Assay: immunoSEQ multiplex PCR; the TCRdb copy retains only in-frame clones and omits some. The sample carries about 60,000 clones, approximately 86% recorded once. The sample was peripheral blood. The source is a man aged 60 to 69 with acute or convalescent COVID-19. The CDR3 runs from the conserved cysteine through the conserved F or W. The D gene is left open where the match is weak. Size tells how often a clone was seen (once, few, many) or the class of an expanded clone, and some rows leave it out.

j_call: TRBJ1-2
d_call: .
clone_size: .
v_call: TRBV28
cdr3_aa: CASSLDRAYGYTF
cdr3_nt: TGTGCCAGCAGTTTGGACAGAGCTTATGGCTACACCTTC

j_call: TRBJ2-1
d_call: .
clone_size: .
v_call: TRBV3-1/TRBV3-2
cdr3_aa: CASSRRGQNNEQFF
cdr3_nt: TGTGCCAGCAGCCGCCGTGGACAGAACAATGAGCAGTTCTTC

j_call: TRBJ1-5
d_call: .
clone_size: .
v_call: TRBV28
cdr3_aa: CASSLGQNNQPQHF
cdr3_nt: TGTGCCAGCAGCCTCGGACAGAACAATCAGCCCCAGCATTTT

j_call: TRBJ1-2
d_call: TRBD1
clone_size: .
v_call: TRBV13
cdr3_aa: CASSRDRVYGYTF
cdr3_nt: TGTGCCAGCAGCCGGGACAGAGTCTATGGCTACACCTTC

j_call: TRBJ2-1
d_call: TRBD2
clone_size: .
v_call: TRBV5-1
cdr3_aa: CASSPTGTSGSADEQFF
cdr3_nt: TGCGCCAGCAGCCCAACAGGAACTAGCGGGAGTGCGGATGAGCAGTTCTTC

j_call: TRBJ2-1
d_call: .
clone_size: .
v_call: TRBV2
cdr3_aa: CASTRESNYNEQFF
cdr3_nt: TGTGCCAGCACTCGGGAGTCTAACTACAATGAGCAGTTCTTC

j_call: TRBJ2-5
d_call: TRBD2
clone_size: .
v_call: TRBV9
cdr3_aa: CASSGKVAGGTQYF
cdr3_nt: TGTGCCAGCAGCGGAAAAGTGGCGGGAGGGACCCAGTACTTC

j_call: TRBJ2-5
d_call: .
clone_size: .
v_call: TRBV7-2
cdr3_aa: CASSLGHGVQETQYF
cdr3_nt: TGTGCCAGCAGCTTAGGGCACGGAGTGCAAGAGACCCAGTACTTC

j_call: TRBJ2-1
d_call: .
clone_size: .
v_call: TRBV3-1/TRBV3-2
cdr3_aa: CASSRGLYGGDEQFF
cdr3_nt: TGTGCCAGCAGCCGGGGGTTGTACGGCGGGGATGAGCAGTTCTTC

j_call: TRBJ2-1
d_call: TRBD2
clone_size: .
v_call: TRBV18
cdr3_aa: CASSPLPGGAGGNNEQFF
cdr3_nt: TGTGCCAGCTCACCCCTCCCGGGGGGAGCGGGAGGTAACAATGAGCAGTTCTTC

j_call: TRBJ1-1
d_call: TRBD1
clone_size: .
v_call: TRBV10-2
cdr3_aa: CASRPTGGGTEAFF
cdr3_nt: TGCGCCAGCAGACCGACAGGGGGCGGCACTGAAGCTTTCTTT

j_call: TRBJ2-1
d_call: .
clone_size: .
v_call: TRBV5-1
cdr3_aa: CASSFMLAGGGEQFF
cdr3_nt: TGCGCCAGCAGCTTTATGCTAGCAGGGGGAGGTGAGCAGTTCTTC

j_call: TRBJ1-4
d_call: TRBD1
clone_size: .
v_call: TRBV7-8
cdr3_aa: CASGPGQGNEKLFF
cdr3_nt: TGTGCCAGCGGACCGGGACAGGGTAATGAAAAACTGTTTTTT

j_call: TRBJ2-1
d_call: TRBD2
clone_size: .
v_call: TRBV18
cdr3_aa: CASSPTLGTSGTNEQFF
cdr3_nt: TGTGCCAGCTCACCAACCCTCGGGACTAGTGGGACCAATGAGCAGTTCTTC

j_call: TRBJ2-1
d_call: .
clone_size: .
v_call: TRBV6-5
cdr3_aa: CASYTRLVNYNEQFF
cdr3_nt: TGTGCCAGCTACACAAGACTAGTCAACTACAATGAGCAGTTCTTC

j_call: TRBJ2-2
d_call: TRBD1
clone_size: .
v_call: TRBV24-1
cdr3_aa: CATMGTGGTGELFF
cdr3_nt: TGTGCCACCATGGGGACAGGGGGAACCGGGGAGCTGTTTTTT

j_call: TRBJ1-4
d_call: .
clone_size: .
v_call: TRBV7-9
cdr3_aa: CGIWGNQEEKLFF
cdr3_nt: TGTGGGATATGGGGCAACCAGGAGGAAAAACTGTTTTTT

j_call: TRBJ2-1
d_call: TRBD1
clone_size: once
v_call: TRBV29-1
cdr3_aa: CSVHRGTTSGEQFF
cdr3_nt: TGCAGCGTGCACAGGGGAACAACGTCCGGTGAGCAGTTCTTC

j_call: TRBJ2-5
d_call: .
clone_size: .
v_call: TRBV18
cdr3_aa: CASSPGDTGETQYF
cdr3_nt: TGTGCCAGCTCACCAGGGGACACAGGGGAGACCCAGTACTTC

j_call: TRBJ2-7
d_call: TRBD2
clone_size: .
v_call: TRBV3-1/TRBV3-2
cdr3_aa: CASSYGTSGPYEQYF
cdr3_nt: TGTGCCAGCAGCTACGGGACTAGCGGACCCTACGAGCAGTACTTC

j_call: TRBJ1-2
d_call: TRBD1
clone_size: .
v_call: TRBV5-1
cdr3_aa: CASSPRTGALYGYTF
cdr3_nt: TGCGCCAGCAGCCCTCGCACAGGGGCCCTATATGGCTACACCTTC

j_call: TRBJ1-3
d_call: TRBD1
clone_size: .
v_call: TRBV28
cdr3_aa: CASSPVDRVHGNTIYF
cdr3_nt: TGTGCCAGCAGTCCGGTTGACAGGGTGCATGGAAACACCATATATTTT

j_call: TRBJ1-5
d_call: .
clone_size: .
v_call: TRBV10-3
cdr3_aa: CAISVTDSNQPQHF
cdr3_nt: TGTGCCATCAGCGTGACAGATAGCAATCAGCCCCAGCATTTT

j_call: TRBJ2-1
d_call: TRBD2
clone_size: .
v_call: TRBV6-5
cdr3_aa: CASSYEGGPGRNEQFF
cdr3_nt: TGTGCCAGCAGTTACGAGGGAGGGCCAGGTAGGAATGAGCAGTTCTTC

j_call: TRBJ2-7
d_call: TRBD1
clone_size: .
v_call: TRBV28
cdr3_aa: CASSSSGTGGYEQYF
cdr3_nt: TGTGCCAGCAGTTCGTCCGGGACAGGGGGCTACGAGCAGTACTTC

j_call: TRBJ1-2
d_call: .
clone_size: .
v_call: TRBV28
cdr3_aa: CASGGQHYGYTF
cdr3_nt: TGTGCCAGCGGCGGACAGCACTATGGCTACACCTTC

j_call: TRBJ1-4
d_call: TRBD1
clone_size: .
v_call: TRBV5-1
cdr3_aa: CASSLRTGGNEKLFF
cdr3_nt: TGCGCCAGCAGCTTGCGGACAGGCGGAAATGAAAAACTGTTTTTT

j_call: TRBJ2-3
d_call: .
clone_size: .
v_call: TRBV7-9
cdr3_aa: CASSLVDWGPDTQYF
cdr3_nt: TGTGCCAGCAGCTTAGTAGACTGGGGCCCAGATACGCAGTATTTT

j_call: TRBJ2-2
d_call: .
clone_size: .
v_call: TRBV7-9
cdr3_aa: CASSFIPGEKAGELFF
cdr3_nt: TGTGCCAGCAGCTTCATCCCAGGGGAAAAGGCCGGGGAGCTGTTTTTT

j_call: TRBJ2-5
d_call: TRBD2
clone_size: once
v_call: TRBV6-1
cdr3_aa: CASSDSLAGVQETQYF
cdr3_nt: TGTGCCAGCAGTGATTCACTAGCGGGAGTCCAAGAGACCCAGTACTTC

j_call: TRBJ2-3
d_call: TRBD2
clone_size: .
v_call: TRBV15
cdr3_aa: CATSRALAGSTDTQYF
cdr3_nt: TGTGCCACCAGCAGAGCCCTAGCGGGGAGCACAGATACGCAGTATTTT

j_call: TRBJ1-1
d_call: .
clone_size: .
v_call: TRBV12-3/TRBV12-4
cdr3_aa: CASSLVAEKAFF
cdr3_nt: TGTGCCAGCAGTTTAGTGGCGGAAAAGGCTTTCTTT

j_call: TRBJ2-5
d_call: .
clone_size: .
v_call: TRBV7-9
cdr3_aa: CASSTRQGQETQYF
cdr3_nt: TGTGCCAGCAGCACCCGACAAGGTCAAGAGACCCAGTACTTC

j_call: TRBJ1-4
d_call: .
clone_size: once
v_call: TRBV6-4
cdr3_aa: CARATALNEKLFF
cdr3_nt: TGTGCCAGAGCCACAGCCCTGAATGAAAAACTGTTTTTT

j_call: TRBJ1-1
d_call: .
clone_size: .
v_call: TRBV5-1
cdr3_aa: CASSASRVIFDTEAFF
cdr3_nt: TGCGCCAGCAGCGCGTCCAGGGTAATTTTCGACACTGAAGCTTTCTTT

j_call: TRBJ2-7
d_call: .
clone_size: .
v_call: TRBV10-3
cdr3_aa: CAINRDISYEQYF
cdr3_nt: TGTGCCATCAACCGGGATATCTCCTACGAGCAGTACTTC

j_call: TRBJ1-5
d_call: .
clone_size: .
v_call: TRBV2
cdr3_aa: CASRFEGDQPQHF
cdr3_nt: TGTGCCAGCAGATTTGAGGGAGACCAGCCCCAGCATTTT

j_call: TRBJ2-6
d_call: .
clone_size: .
v_call: TRBV5-1
cdr3_aa: CASNTRYSGANVLTF
cdr3_nt: TGCGCCAGCAATACACGTTACTCTGGGGCCAACGTCCTGACTTTC

j_call: TRBJ1-2
d_call: .
clone_size: .
v_call: TRBV6-1
cdr3_aa: CASSEMARARYGYTF
cdr3_nt: TGTGCCAGCAGTGAAATGGCCAGGGCAAGATATGGCTACACCTTC

j_call: TRBJ2-5
d_call: .
clone_size: once
v_call: TRBV5-1
cdr3_aa: CASSTGSNPETQYF
cdr3_nt: TGCGCCAGCAGCACGGGGTCCAACCCCGAGACCCAGTACTTC

j_call: TRBJ2-7
d_call: .
clone_size: .
v_call: TRBV29-1
cdr3_aa: CSVEGSSYEQYF
cdr3_nt: TGCAGCGTTGAAGGCAGCTCCTACGAGCAGTACTTC

j_call: TRBJ2-3
d_call: TRBD2
clone_size: .
v_call: TRBV7-9
cdr3_aa: CASSLAISGISTDTQYF
cdr3_nt: TGTGCCAGCAGCTTAGCGATTAGCGGGATTAGCACAGATACGCAGTATTTT

j_call: TRBJ2-6
d_call: .
clone_size: once
v_call: TRBV19
cdr3_aa: CASSIRGFSGANVLTF
cdr3_nt: TGTGCCAGTAGTATACGCGGATTCTCTGGGGCCAACGTCCTGACTTTC

j_call: TRBJ1-4
d_call: .
clone_size: .
v_call: TRBV18
cdr3_aa: CASSRDITTNEKLFF
cdr3_nt: TGTGCCAGCTCACGGGACATCACAACTAATGAAAAACTGTTTTTT

j_call: TRBJ1-5
d_call: .
clone_size: .
v_call: TRBV28
cdr3_aa: CATCSGGGANQPQHF
cdr3_nt: TGTGCCACCTGTTCAGGTGGCGGGGCAAATCAGCCCCAGCATTTT

j_call: TRBJ2-7
d_call: TRBD1
clone_size: .
v_call: TRBV5-1
cdr3_aa: CASSAGQVSSYEQYF
cdr3_nt: TGCGCCAGCAGCGCGGGACAGGTCAGCTCCTACGAGCAGTACTTC

j_call: TRBJ1-1
d_call: .
clone_size: once
v_call: TRBV5-1
cdr3_aa: CASSLDGRGNTEAFF
cdr3_nt: TGCGCCAGCAGCTTGGACGGGCGGGGGAACACTGAAGCTTTCTTT

j_call: TRBJ2-5
d_call: TRBD1
clone_size: .
v_call: TRBV29-1
cdr3_aa: CSARTGSNQETQYF
cdr3_nt: TGCAGCGCCCGGACAGGGTCGAATCAAGAGACCCAGTACTTC

j_call: TRBJ1-2
d_call: .
clone_size: .
v_call: TRBV15
cdr3_aa: CATSRDGRGPNYGYTF
cdr3_nt: TGTGCCACCAGCAGAGATGGGAGGGGCCCCAACTATGGCTACACCTTC

j_call: TRBJ1-4
d_call: .
clone_size: few
v_call: TRBV18
cdr3_aa: CASSPGGGKLFF
cdr3_nt: TGTGCCAGCTCACCTGGGGGCGGAAAACTGTTTTTT

j_call: TRBJ2-3
d_call: TRBD2
clone_size: .
v_call: TRBV2
cdr3_aa: CARGTSGSSADTQYF
cdr3_nt: TGTGCCAGAGGGACTAGCGGGAGTTCAGCAGATACGCAGTATTTT

j_call: TRBJ2-2
d_call: TRBD2
clone_size: .
v_call: TRBV18
cdr3_aa: CASSPRGGTNTGELFF
cdr3_nt: TGTGCCAGCTCCCCCCGGGGGGGAACGAACACCGGGGAGCTGTTTTTT

j_call: TRBJ2-5
d_call: .
clone_size: .
v_call: TRBV10-1
cdr3_aa: CASSDSFPGRGETQYF
cdr3_nt: TGCGCCAGCAGTGATTCTTTCCCGGGCCGGGGTGAGACCCAGTACTTC